The next 8 T cell receptor beta chains were all read from a single sample in a study of response to subunit inactivated influenza vaccine. In TCRdb, the RT-PCR reads were re-called with MiXCR into one record per CDR3 protein. The sample has about 160,000 distinct CDR3 sequences; 11% are singletons. The sequencing used non-naive T cells sorted from PBMCs, collected roughly 46 days after vaccination. The receptors stem from a man aged 50 or older who received an inactivated influenza vaccine.

This clonotype has at least ten counts. This rearrangement joins TRBV29-1 to TRBJ2-5; TRBD2 agrees at 8 bases. CDR1 and CDR2 (germline): SQVTM, ANQGSEA. J gave up 5 bases and V 5 bases, and 7 bases lay outside the gene matches. The CDR3 covers 13 residues. CDR3 in amino acids: CSVIPAGVETQYF. The DNA of the CDR3 is TGCAGCGTTATACCAGCGGGAGTTGAGACCCAGTACTTC.

Ten or more counts support this clonotype. The chain is built from TRBV28 and TRBJ1-5, with D hard to call. Trimming took 4 bases from V and 4 from J, leaving 11 bases between them. The germline gives CDR1 MDHEN, CDR2 SYDVKM. This CDR3 spans 14 amino acids. The CDR3 nucleotides are TGTGCCAGCAGTTGGACCGGGAGAAATCAGCCCCAGCATTTT. It translates to CASSWTGRNQPQHF.

The gene calls are TRBV28 and TRBJ1-3; D is uncertain. V was cut by 2 bases and J by 0 bases, with 14 bases left in between. Germline assignment: CDR1 MDHEN and CDR2 SYDVKM. CDR3 length: 17 residues. CDR3 sequence: CASSLLLSGSSGNTIYF. The CDR3 DNA sequence: TGTGCCAGCAGTTTACTTCTAAGCGGTAGCTCTGGAAACACCATATATTTT. Full variable domain (outside the CDR3, taken from reference TRBV28 and TRBJ1-3): DVKVTQSSRYLVKRTGEKVFLECVQDMDHENMFWYRQDPGLGLRLIYFSYDVKMKEKGDIPEGYSVSREKKERFSLILESASTNQTSMYLCASSLLLSGSSGNTIYFGEGSWLTVV.

This clonotype has only a few counts. V gene TRBV7-9 combines with J gene TRBJ2-7, with 9 bases identical to TRBD2. This CDR3 has 16 residues. J gave up 2 bases and V 5 bases, and 10 bases lay outside the gene matches. Germline loops: CDR1 SEHNR, CDR2 FQNEAQ (reference sequence). The CDR3 DNA reads TGTGCCAGCAGCCCCTACGGGCGGGGGGGAACCTACGAGCAGTACTTC. Its translation is CASSPYGRGGTYEQYF.

This clonotype was recorded many times. The chain is built from TRBV4-3 and TRBJ1-1, with unresolved D. Germline V CDR1 and CDR2: LGHNA, YSLEER. Trimming pared 1 base from V and 1 base from J, leaving 7 bases between. CDR3 length: 14 amino acids. The CDR3 nucleotides are TGCGCCAGCAGCCAAGTCCAGGCGAACACTGAAGCTTTCTTT. It is translated as CASSQVQANTEAFF.

The J gene is TRBJ2-7, the V gene TRBV20-1; D remains unclear. Deletions cut 2 bases from V and 3 bases from J, with 11 bases between. Germline values: CDR1 DFQATT, CDR2 SNEGSKA (reference sequence). This CDR3 is built from 13 residues. DNA of the CDR3: TGCAGTGCTAGACAAGGGTTGAACTACGAGCAGTACTTC. It encodes CSARQGLNYEQYF.

This chain uses TRBV5-1 with TRBJ2-2, with 10 positions matching TRBD1. The V gene end was trimmed by 4 bases and the J gene end by 7 bases; junction bases not matched to a gene: 13. This CDR3 region has 17 residues. CDR1 SGHRS and CDR2 YFSETQ come from the germline V gene. CDR3 sequence reads: CASSRRTGGSFDGELFF. CDR3 nucleotide sequence: TGCGCCAGCAGCAGAAGGACAGGGGGAAGTTTTGACGGGGAGCTGTTTTTT.

This clonotype was seen many times. The V call is TRBV10-3, the J call TRBJ1-2; 7 bases are a match to TRBD1. The junction had 5 bases not matched to a gene; V was cut back by 5 bases and J by 8 bases. CDR1 is ENHRY and CDR2 is SYGVKD in the germline V gene. The CDR3 runs 12 residues. CDR3 in DNA: TGTGCCATCAGTTTAGGGGGCGCGGGCTACACCTTC. Its translation: CAISLGGAGYTF.